The present T cell receptor (beta chain) was sequenced within a study of cytomegalovirus exposure and HLA in healthy donors. Regarding the study as a whole: It was in a later analysis that TCR association rates were seen to vary by HLA locus, highest for DRB1 and lowest for HLA-C. In vitro confirmation showed three CMV-associated chains to be CMV antigen specific. Clonal expansion, a later analysis showed, was greater in HLA-associated TCR beta chains than in equally common others.

This clone was found a few times. Its antigen is undetermined. PCR involved 60 Vbeta and 13 Jbeta primers. TCRdb's table, derived via immunoSEQ multiplex PCR, lists solely in-frame clones and lacks some. Counted here are more than 100,000 clones, roughly 15% occurring once; the ten biggest clones make up 1.9%. Germline CDR1 is LGHNA and CDR2 is YSLEER. CDR3 length: 14 amino acids. The germline V and J ends were trimmed by 4 bases and 6 bases, with 15 bases remaining between them. Sequencing input: PBMCs. V and J are TRBV4-3 and TRBJ1-2; D may be TRBD1 (6 bases). This receptor was taken from a woman aged 18-29 years in good health and CMV-seronegative. The chain's CDR3 is CASSRVRGLDGYTF. CDR3 bases: TGCGCCAGCAGCCGGGTCAGGGGATTGGATGGCTACACCTTC.